A selection of T cell receptor beta chains follows, all from one sample in a study of response to subunit inactivated influenza vaccine. TCRdb called the RT-PCR reads again in MiXCR, with one record for every CDR3 protein. The data contain hundreds of thousands of distinct CDR3 sequences, about 8% of them singletons. Material: PBMCs from blood, obtained roughly 24 months after vaccination. All receptors derive from a man between 50 and 75 years old who received an inactivated influenza vaccine. The CDR3 runs from the conserved cysteine through the conserved F or W. A D gene is named only where the DNA matches it firmly. Where a row states a size, it is once, few, many or the class of an expanded clone; other rows omit it.

TRBD1,TRBV7-2,TRBJ2-7,NA,TGTGCCAGCACCAGGACAGGGATCTACGAGCAGTACTTC,CASTRTGIYEQYF
NA,TRBV4-3,TRBJ2-3,few,TGCGCCAGCAGCCAGGGTGCCAGGTTAACAGATACGCAGTATTTT,CASSQGARLTDTQYF
NA,TRBV5-1,TRBJ1-1,few,TGCGCCAGCGGAGATCGGTCGAGCACTGAAGCTTTCTTT,CASGDRSSTEAFF
TRBD2,TRBV10-3,TRBJ2-5,few,TGTGCCATCAGTGAGCCGGGACTACAAGAGACCCAGTACTTC,CAISEPGLQETQYF
TRBD2,TRBV27,TRBJ2-1,NA,TGTGCCAGCAGCCGTTCCGGGACTAGCGGGAGGGCGGAGCAGTTCTTC,CASSRSGTSGRAEQFF
NA,TRBV20-1,TRBJ2-7,few,TGCAGTGCAGCCGAAGTGACAGGCAACTCCTACGAGCAGTACTTC,CSAAEVTGNSYEQYF
NA,TRBV20-1,TRBJ2-3,NA,TGCAGTGCTATCCGGCCCCTCGGAGGGTCCACAGATACGCAGTATTTT,CSAIRPLGGSTDTQYF
TRBD2,TRBV7-6,TRBJ2-3,NA,TGTGCCAGCAGCTTAGTTAGCGGGGACCGCGGGGATACGCAGTATTTT,CASSLVSGDRGDTQYF
NA,TRBV29-1,TRBJ1-1,NA,TGCAGCGTTACACACCCGGGCCTCGGTTCTGAAGCTTTCTTT,CSVTHPGLGSEAFF
NA,TRBV24-1,TRBJ1-5,few,TGTGCCACCAGTGACAGGAATCAGCCCCAGCATTTT,CATSDRNQPQHF
TRBD2,TRBV7-2,TRBJ2-5,few,TGTGCCAGCAGCGCTCCTGGACTAGCCGGCGAGACCCAGTACTTC,CASSAPGLAGETQYF
TRBD1,TRBV7-2,TRBJ2-5,few,TGTGCCAGCAGCTTATGGGGACAGTCAGAGACCCAGTACTTC,CASSLWGQSETQYF
NA,TRBV9,TRBJ2-1,NA,TGTGCCAGCAGCGTAGACAAGGCCTCGGGTGAGCAGTTCTTC,CASSVDKASGEQFF
NA,TRBV10-3,TRBJ1-2,few,TGTGCCATCAGTGAGAGATTCGGACAGAACTATGGCTACACCTTC,CAISERFGQNYGYTF
NA,TRBV12-3/TRBV12-4,TRBJ1-5,many,TGTGCCAGCAGTTTAGAGCTTCAGCCCCAGCATTTT,CASSLELQPQHF
NA,TRBV28,TRBJ2-4,NA,TGTGCCAGCAGTCCACGACGGAGATTAGCCAAAAACATTCAGTACTTC,CASSPRRRLAKNIQYF
TRBD1,TRBV2,TRBJ1-2,few,TGTGCCAGCAGTGAGGGGGACAGGTTTAAAATCGGGAGAGTTAACTATGGCTACACCTTC,CASSEGDRFKIGRVNYGYTF
TRBD1,TRBV10-3,TRBJ2-7,many,TGTGCCATCAGTGAGGCCGGGACAGGGGGCGAGCAGTACTTC,CAISEAGTGGEQYF
NA,TRBV3-1,TRBJ1-5,many,TGTGCCAGCAGCCAAGCCGGGGCGCCCCAGCATTTT,CASSQAGAPQHF
NA,TRBV6-1,TRBJ1-3,NA,TGTGCCAGCAGTCCCTCAGGGGACCACTCTGGAAACACCATATATTTT,CASSPSGDHSGNTIYF
TRBD2,TRBV6-1,TRBJ2-1,NA,TGTGCCAGCCGGGGACTAGCGGGAGAGAGAGATGAGCAGTTCTTC,CASRGLAGERDEQFF
TRBD2,TRBV5-6,TRBJ2-3,few,TGTGCCAGCAGGATAGCGGGGTTGCCAGATACGCAGTATTTT,CASRIAGLPDTQYF
NA,TRBV25-1,TRBJ2-7,NA,TGTGCCAGCAGTCACATCGGGACCTACGAGCAGTACTTC,CASSHIGTYEQYF
TRBD1,TRBV7-2,TRBJ2-1,many,TGTGCCAGCAGCTTAGCGTTTAACAGGGGGCTCTACAATGAGCAGTTCTTC,CASSLAFNRGLYNEQFF
NA,TRBV20-1,TRBJ2-4,NA,TGCAGTGCTAGCGCGAGGGACATTCAGTACTTC,CSASARDIQYF
TRBD1,TRBV28,TRBJ2-5,few,TGTGCCGGTGGACAGGGACTCCGGGAGACCCAGTACTTC,CAGGQGLRETQYF
NA,TRBV20-1,TRBJ1-1,many,TGCAGTGCTAAGGCGAGGGGGGGCACTGAAGCTTTCTTT,CSAKARGGTEAFF
NA,TRBV21-1,TRBJ2-1,many,TGTGCCAGCAGCAAAGCCCCTCGTAGCGGGGGGCTAGGGAATGAGCAGTTCTTC,CASSKAPRSGGLGNEQFF
NA,TRBV20-1,TRBJ2-2,few,TGCAGTGCCCTAAAAACAGTGAACACCGGGGAGCTGTTTTTT,CSALKTVNTGELFF
TRBD1,TRBV28,TRBJ1-2,NA,TGTGCCAGCACCGCGTGGGAGGGGGCGGCCACCTTC,CASTAWEGAATF
TRBD2,TRBV15,TRBJ2-5,NA,TGTGCCACCAGCAGAGATAGGAATAGCGGGCCCCAAGTGACCCAGTACTTC,CATSRDRNSGPQVTQYF
NA,TRBV27,TRBJ2-7,few,TGTGCCAGCAGTCCCCACATCTCCTACGAGCAGTACTTC,CASSPHISYEQYF